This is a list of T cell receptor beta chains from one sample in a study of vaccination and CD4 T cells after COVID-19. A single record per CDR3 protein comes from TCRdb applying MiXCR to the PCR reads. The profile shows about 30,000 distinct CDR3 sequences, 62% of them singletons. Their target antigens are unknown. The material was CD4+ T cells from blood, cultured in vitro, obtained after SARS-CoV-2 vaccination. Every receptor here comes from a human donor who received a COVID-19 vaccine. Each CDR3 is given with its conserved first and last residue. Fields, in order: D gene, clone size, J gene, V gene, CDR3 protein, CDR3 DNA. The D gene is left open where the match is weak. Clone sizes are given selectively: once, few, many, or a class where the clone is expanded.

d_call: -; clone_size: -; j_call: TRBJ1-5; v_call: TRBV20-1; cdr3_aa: CSALRQVNQPQHF; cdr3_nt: TGCAGTGCCCTGAGACAGGTCAATCAGCCCCAGCATTTT
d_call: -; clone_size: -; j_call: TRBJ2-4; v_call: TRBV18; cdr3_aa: CASSDPQGVIQYF; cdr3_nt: TGTGCCAGCTCGGATCCACAGGGTGTCATTCAGTACTTC
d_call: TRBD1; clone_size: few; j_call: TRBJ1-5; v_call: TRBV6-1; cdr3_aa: CASRLTGGLDQPQHF; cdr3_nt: TGTGCCAGCAGGCTGACAGGGGGTCTTGATCAGCCCCAGCATTTT
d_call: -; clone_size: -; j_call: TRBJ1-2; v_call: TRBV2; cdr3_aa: CATREAGTDGYTF; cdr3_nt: TGTGCCACCCGTGAGGCAGGCACGGATGGCTACACCTTC
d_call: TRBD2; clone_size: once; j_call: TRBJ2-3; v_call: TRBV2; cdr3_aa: CASRGLAGAGDTQYF; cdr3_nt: TGTGCCAGCAGGGGACTAGCGGGGGCGGGAGATACGCAGTATTTT
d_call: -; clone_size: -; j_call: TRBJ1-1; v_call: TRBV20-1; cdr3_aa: CSASGREGEAFF; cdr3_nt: TGCAGTGCTTCCGGGAGGGAGGGTGAAGCTTTCTTT
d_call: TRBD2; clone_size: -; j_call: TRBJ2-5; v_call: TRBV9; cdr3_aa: CASSVDPAGARETQYF; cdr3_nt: TGTGCCAGCAGCGTAGATCCAGCGGGGGCCCGAGAGACCCAGTACTTC
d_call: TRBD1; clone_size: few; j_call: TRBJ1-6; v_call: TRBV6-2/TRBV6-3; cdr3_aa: CASSPRTGGDSPLHF; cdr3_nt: TGTGCCAGCAGTCCTCGGACAGGGGGAGATTCACCCCTCCACTTT
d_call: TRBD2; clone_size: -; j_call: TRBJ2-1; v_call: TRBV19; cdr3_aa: CASSSRTSGGYNEQFF; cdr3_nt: TGTGCCAGTAGTTCCAGGACTAGCGGGGGTTACAATGAGCAGTTCTTC
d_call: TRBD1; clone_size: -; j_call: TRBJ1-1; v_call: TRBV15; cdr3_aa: CATSITQGATEAFF; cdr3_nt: TGTGCCACCAGCATTACCCAGGGGGCCACTGAAGCTTTCTTT
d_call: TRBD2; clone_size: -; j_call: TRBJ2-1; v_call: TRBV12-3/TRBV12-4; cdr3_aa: CASSPSSGVLNEQFF; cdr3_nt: TGTGCCAGCAGCCCCTCTAGCGGGGTTCTCAATGAGCAGTTCTTC
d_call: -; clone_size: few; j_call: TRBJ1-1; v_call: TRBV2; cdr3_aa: CASRPRVNPNTEAFF; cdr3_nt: TGTGCCAGCAGGCCCAGGGTCAATCCGAACACTGAAGCTTTCTTT
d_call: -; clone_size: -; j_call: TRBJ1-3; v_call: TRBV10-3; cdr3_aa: CATAGPRSGNTIYF; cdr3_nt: TGTGCCACGGCAGGCCCCCGCTCTGGAAACACCATATATTTT
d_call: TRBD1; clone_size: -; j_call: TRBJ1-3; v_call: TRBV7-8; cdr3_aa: CASSLGQGAFSGNTIYF; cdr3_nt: TGTGCCAGCAGCCTGGGACAGGGGGCATTCTCTGGAAACACCATATATTTT
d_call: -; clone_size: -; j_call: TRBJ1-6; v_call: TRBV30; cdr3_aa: CAWSVGQGGSPLHF; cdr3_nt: TGTGCCTGGAGTGTGGGGCAGGGTGGTTCACCCCTCCACTTT
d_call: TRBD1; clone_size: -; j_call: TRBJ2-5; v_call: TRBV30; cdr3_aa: CAWSVQGAGTQYF; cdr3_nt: TGTGCCTGGAGTGTACAGGGGGCTGGGACCCAGTACTTC
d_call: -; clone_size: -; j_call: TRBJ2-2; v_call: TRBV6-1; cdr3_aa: CASSVSQGRTGELFF; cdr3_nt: TGTGCCAGCAGTGTTAGTCAGGGAAGGACCGGGGAGCTGTTTTTT
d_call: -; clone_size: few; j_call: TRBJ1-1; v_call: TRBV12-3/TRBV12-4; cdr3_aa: CASNFWEGGEAFF; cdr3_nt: TGTGCCAGCAATTTCTGGGAGGGGGGAGAAGCTTTCTTT
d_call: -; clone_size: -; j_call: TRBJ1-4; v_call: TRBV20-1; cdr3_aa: CSARDGGGEKLFF; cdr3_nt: TGCAGTGCTAGAGATGGGGGAGGAGAAAAACTGTTTTTT
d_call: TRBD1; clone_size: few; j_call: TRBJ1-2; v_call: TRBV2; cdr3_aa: CASRRGGGQGNYGYTF; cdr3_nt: TGTGCCAGCAGGAGAGGAGGAGGACAGGGTAACTATGGCTACACCTTC
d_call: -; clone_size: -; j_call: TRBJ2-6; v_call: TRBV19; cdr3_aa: CASSPTDSGANVLTF; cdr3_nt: TGTGCCAGTAGTCCGACGGATTCTGGGGCCAACGTCCTGACTTTC
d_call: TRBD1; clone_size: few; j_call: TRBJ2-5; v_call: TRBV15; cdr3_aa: CATSSLQAGGRETQYF; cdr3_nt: TGTGCCACCAGCAGTCTCCAGGCAGGGGGACGGGAGACCCAGTACTTC
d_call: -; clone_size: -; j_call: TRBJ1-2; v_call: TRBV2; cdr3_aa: CASSDGPSYGYTF; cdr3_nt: TGTGCCAGTTCAGATGGGCCTTCCTATGGCTACACCTTC
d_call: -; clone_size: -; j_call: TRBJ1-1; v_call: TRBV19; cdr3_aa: CASRNTLNTEAFF; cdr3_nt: TGTGCCAGTCGTAACACCTTGAACACTGAAGCTTTCTTT
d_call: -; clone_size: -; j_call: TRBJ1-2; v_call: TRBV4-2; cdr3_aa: CASSPTETGWFGYTF; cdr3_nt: TGTGCCAGCAGCCCTACCGAGACAGGCTGGTTTGGCTACACCTTC
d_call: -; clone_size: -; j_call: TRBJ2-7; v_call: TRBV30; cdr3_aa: CAWSSTGSSYEQYF; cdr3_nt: TGTGCCTGGAGTTCAACAGGGAGCTCCTACGAGCAGTACTTC
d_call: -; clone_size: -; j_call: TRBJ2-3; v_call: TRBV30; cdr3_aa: CAWSMGGTDTQYF; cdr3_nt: TGTGCCTGGAGCATGGGCGGCACAGATACGCAGTATTTT
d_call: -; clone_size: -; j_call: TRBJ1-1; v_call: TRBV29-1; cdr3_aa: CSAAQELNTEAFF; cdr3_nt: TGCAGCGCCGCACAGGAGTTGAACACTGAAGCTTTCTTT
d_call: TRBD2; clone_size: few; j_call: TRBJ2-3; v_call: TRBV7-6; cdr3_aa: CASSLVAGGPSDTQYF; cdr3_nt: TGTGCCAGCAGCTTAGTAGCGGGGGGGCCATCAGATACGCAGTATTTT
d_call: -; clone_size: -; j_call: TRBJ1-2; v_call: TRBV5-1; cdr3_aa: CASSPAEGYGYTF; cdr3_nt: TGCGCCAGCAGCCCGGCAGAGGGCTATGGCTACACCTTC
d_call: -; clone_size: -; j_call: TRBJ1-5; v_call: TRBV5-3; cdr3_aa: CASSLAGPDQPQHF; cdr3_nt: TGTGCCAGCAGCTTGGCTGGACCCGATCAGCCCCAGCATTTT
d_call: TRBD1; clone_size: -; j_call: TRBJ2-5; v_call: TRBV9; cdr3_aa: CASSARGQALPYQETQYF; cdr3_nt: TGTGCCAGCAGCGCACGAGGACAGGCCCTACCGTACCAAGAGACCCAGTACTTC
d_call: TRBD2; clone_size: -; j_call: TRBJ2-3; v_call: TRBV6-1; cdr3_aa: CASASVAGVPTDTQYF; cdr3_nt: TGTGCCAGCGCATCCGTAGCGGGGGTTCCCACAGATACGCAGTATTTT
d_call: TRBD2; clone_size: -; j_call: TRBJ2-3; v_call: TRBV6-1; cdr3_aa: CASSGVAGGRRDTQYF; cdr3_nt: TGTGCCAGCAGTGGAGTAGCGGGGGGGCGGAGAGATACGCAGTATTTT
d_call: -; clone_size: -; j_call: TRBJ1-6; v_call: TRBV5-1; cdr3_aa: CASSLGAGATAESPLHF; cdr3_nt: TGCGCCAGCAGCTTGGGGGCAGGGGCCACGGCGGAATCACCCCTCCACTTT
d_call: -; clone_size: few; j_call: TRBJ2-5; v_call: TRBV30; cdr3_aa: CAWTGLQETQYF; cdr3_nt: TGTGCCTGGACAGGGCTGCAAGAGACCCAGTACTTC
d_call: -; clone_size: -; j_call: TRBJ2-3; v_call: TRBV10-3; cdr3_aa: CASRGGRTADTQYF; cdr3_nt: TGTGCCTCCAGGGGGGGGCGGACTGCAGATACGCAGTATTTT
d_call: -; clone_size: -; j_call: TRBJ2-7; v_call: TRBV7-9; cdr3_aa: CASSLAAWREQYF; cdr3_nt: TGTGCCAGCAGCTTAGCAGCCTGGCGCGAGCAGTACTTC
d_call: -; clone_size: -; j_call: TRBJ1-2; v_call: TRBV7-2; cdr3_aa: CASSLNQEVYGYTF; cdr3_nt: TGTGCCAGCAGCTTAAACCAGGAGGTCTATGGCTACACCTTC
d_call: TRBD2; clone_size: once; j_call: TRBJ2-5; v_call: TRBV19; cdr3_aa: CASSPTSGGGQIQYF; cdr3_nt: TGTGCCAGTAGTCCGACTAGCGGGGGGGGACAGATCCAGTACTTC
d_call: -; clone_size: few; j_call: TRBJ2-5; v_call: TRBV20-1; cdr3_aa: CSASNPGKGGTQYF; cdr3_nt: TGCAGTGCTAGTAACCCAGGGAAAGGAGGGACCCAGTACTTC
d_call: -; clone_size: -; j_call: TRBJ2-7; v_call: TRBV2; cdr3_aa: CASSEVPYYEQYF; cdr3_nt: TGTGCCAGCAGTGAGGTCCCCTACTACGAGCAGTACTTC